This T cell receptor (beta chain) was identified during a study of PD-L1 blockade in urothelial cancer. About the research overall: Patients initiated atezolizumab at some point between 2013 and 2015 at 1,200 mg intravenously every 3 weeks.

Time point given: pretreatment peripheral blood. CDR1 and CDR2 from the germline V gene are SNHLY and FYNNEI. Trimming cost V 4 bases and J 4 bases; bases outside gene matches: 5. CDR3 length equals 14 residues. Here immunoSEQ multiplex PCR was the method, and the copy in TCRdb shows in-frame clones only, minus some. This table holds approximately 50,000 clones, around 84% found once. Sequencing used PBMCs, obtained around atezolizumab (anti-PD-L1) treatment. The rearrangement joins TRBV2 to TRBJ1-2, with TRBD1 matching over 8 bases. The TCR comes from a man between 65 and 79 years old with urothelial cancer. The CDR3 region is CASSASGGSYGYTF. For the CDR3, the DNA is TGTGCCAGCAGTGCATCAGGGGGCAGCTATGGCTACACCTTC.